The TCR beta chain described here comes from a study of Graves' ophthalmopathy and Graves' hyperthyroidism. This clonotype was recorded many times. For repertoire sequencing, the TCR beta CDR3 regions were amplified from RNA transcripts. An initial RT-PCR round employing HTBI primers preceded a second-round multiplex PCR. TCRdb fed the multiplex PCR reads into MiXCR, producing one record per CDR3 protein. The sample consists of 200,000 to 250,000 distinct CDR3 sequences, roughly 21% of them appearing once. With V trimmed by 4 bases and J by 6 bases, 3 bases remained unmatched. The CDR3 has 12 residues. The V gene's germline CDR1 is LNHDA and CDR2 SQIVND (reference sequence).

What was sequenced was peripheral blood. The clonotype comes from a woman in her 50s with Graves' ophthalmopathy. The chain employs TRBV19 and TRBJ2-7; 7 bases align to TRBD1. This chain's CDR3 is CASSTGGSEQYF. Here the CDR3 DNA reads TGTGCCAGTAGTACAGGGGGTAGCGAGCAGTACTTC.